One and the same sample provided the 15 T cell receptor beta chains below, sequenced in a study of response to subunit inactivated influenza vaccine. Each CDR3 protein is one row after TCRdb ran MiXCR on the RT-PCR reads. The sample includes about 520,000 distinct CDR3 sequences, 7.2% of them seen just once. Source: PBMCs from blood, taken around 25 months after vaccination. The receptor source for this set is a man between 45 and 75 years old who received an inactivated influenza vaccine.

There are a few counts of this clonotype. J is TRBJ2-7 and V is TRBV29-1; D gene ambiguous. This CDR3 has 12 residues. V was clipped by 4 bases and J by 4 bases, with 11 bases between them. CDR1 SQVTM and CDR2 ANQGSEA come from the germline V gene. The DNA of the CDR3 is TGCAGCGTTGGGGTGGCCGGGTACGAGCAGTACTTC. The encoded protein is CSVGVAGYEQYF.

This clonotype appeared many times. The rearrangement links TRBV19 to TRBJ1-4; D is unclear. The CDR3 spans 14 residues. Germline lookup yields CDR1 LNHDA and CDR2 SQIVND (reference sequence). V was pared by 2 bases and J by 4 bases, with 8 bases between. The CDR3 DNA follows: TGTGCCAGTAGTATACATCGAGGTAATGAAAAACTGTTTTTT. Translating gives CASSIHRGNEKLFF.

V usage is TRBV21-1 and J usage is TRBJ1-1; the table's D call of TRBD1 was not tested on the DNA. TRBV21-1 is a pseudogene segment. CDR3 size: 16 residues. CDR3: CASSKLRQLARSEAFF. The CDR3 nucleotides are TGTGCCAGCAGCAAACTTCGACAGCTCGCACGATCTGAAGCTTTCTTT.

This clonotype was detected a few times. The V and J genes are TRBV5-6 and TRBJ1-2, with D possibly TRBD1 on 5 matching bases. The germline gives CDR1 SGHDT, CDR2 YYEEEE. CDR3 length: 15 residues. Trimming shortened V by 4 bases and J by 0 bases, and 13 bases separated the two germline ends. CDR3: CASSPRDRANYGYTF. The DNA for the CDR3 is TGTGCCAGCAGCCCCCGGGACCGAGCTAACTATGGCTACACCTTC.

The chain recombines TRBV5-1 with TRBJ2-7; 9 bases line up with TRBD2. The CDR3 totals 14 residues. Germline V gives CDR1 SGHRS, CDR2 YFSETQ. Trimming cost V 6 bases and J 3 bases; bases outside gene matches: 7. The CDR3 here is CASTPSGDLYEQYF. In DNA, the CDR3 is TGCGCCAGCACACCTAGCGGGGATCTCTACGAGCAGTACTTC.

The table lists this clonotype with many counts. The chain couples TRBV2 to TRBJ2-3; no clear D. The CDR3 consists of 17 residues. Germline V lookup: CDR1 SNHLY, CDR2 FYNNEI. V was pared by 3 bases and J by 2 bases, with 18 bases between. For the CDR3, the DNA is TGTGCCAGCAGTGAGGTATCGGCGGTCCGGGCCACAGATACGCAGTATTTT. It codes for CASSEVSAVRATDTQYF. The whole variable domain, filled in from reference TRBV2 and TRBJ2-3, reads EPEVTQTPSHQVTQMGQEVILRCVPISNHLYFYWYRQILGQKVEFLVSFYNNEISEKSEIFDDQFSVERPDGSNFTLKIRSTKLEDSAMYFCASSEVSAVRATDTQYFGPGTRLTVL.

This clonotype showed up many times. This chain links TRBV7-2 with TRBJ2-3; D is unclear. CDR3 length: 14 residues. Germline lookup yields CDR1 SGHTA and CDR2 FQGNSA. Trimming took 5 bases from V and 2 from J, leaving 11 bases between them. CDR3 amino acids: CASSTSLFTDTQYF. CDR3 coding DNA: TGTGCCAGCAGCACGTCACTATTCACAGATACGCAGTATTTT.

This chain connects TRBV3-1 to TRBJ2-1; 9 nucleotides agree with TRBD2. Germline V CDR1 and CDR2: LGHDT, YNNKEL (reference sequence). Trimming removed 11 bases from V and 7 bases from J; junction bases left unmatched: 21. The CDR3 runs 17 residues. CDR3 coding DNA: TGTGCCTGCACCAAGCAGGTCCGGCTAGCGGGATTGAATGAGCAGTTCTTC. Protein product: CACTKQVRLAGLNEQFF.

In its sample, this clonotype was seen many times. V usage is TRBV30 and J usage is TRBJ1-1; D is undetermined. V lost 7 bases and J lost 6, with 15 bases in between. Germline lookup yields CDR1 GTSNPN and CDR2 SVGIG (reference sequence). This CDR3 has 12 residues. The DNA for the CDR3 is TGTGCCTCGACAAGACTGGTACCTGAAGCTTTCTTT. Translated: CASTRLVPEAFF.

Only a few counts were recorded for this clonotype. This sequence joins TRBV6-5 and TRBJ1-6; TRBD1 agrees at 11 bases. Germline CDR1 reads MNHEY; CDR2 reads SVGAGI. The CDR3 loop spans 18 amino acids. Germline trimming cut 2 bases from V and 7 bases from J; bases unmatched to any gene: 10. The CDR3 loop is CASSYRGQGAGRNSPLHF. The CDR3 DNA is TGTGCCAGCAGTTACCGCGGACAGGGGGCGGGTCGGAATTCACCCCTCCACTTT.

The chain joins TRBV18 to TRBJ1-3, with D hard to call. The length of the CDR3 is 11 residues. Trimming pared 2 bases from V and 8 bases from J, leaving 4 bases between. From germline, CDR1 is KGHSH and CDR2 LQKENI. The CDR3 region has the DNA TGTGCCAGCTCACCATCGGACACCATATATTTT. This translates into CASSPSDTIYF.

The sample holds many counts of this clonotype. The gene calls are TRBV12-3 or TRBV12-4 and TRBJ2-5; D uncertain. With 3 bases removed from V and 1 base from J, the gap between germline ends came to 15 bases. The CDR3 totals 16 residues. The CDR3 reads CASSLPGYSTQETQYF. CDR3 coding DNA: TGTGCCAGCAGTTTGCCCGGCTATAGCACCCAAGAGACCCAGTACTTC.

This chain joins TRBV27 and TRBJ2-4, with D maybe TRBD2 (7 bases). The CDR3 loop spans 15 amino acids. Per germline, CDR1 MNHEY and CDR2 SMNVEV (reference sequence). V lost 0 bases, J lost 9 bases, and 15 bases lay in between. Written as DNA, the CDR3 is TGTGCCAGCAGTTTATCGAGGGGGGGCTCGGGCATTCAGTACTTC. Translation: CASSLSRGGSGIQYF.

The V and J genes are TRBV10-2 and TRBJ2-7; no definite D call. CDR3 size: 12 residues. V shed 10 bases and J shed 0 bases, with 10 bases lying between them. CDR1 is WSHSY, CDR2 SAAADI, per germline. CDR3 region: CATNPSSYEQYF. CDR3 nucleotide sequence: TGCGCCACCAATCCGAGCTCCTACGAGCAGTACTTC.

The chain employs TRBV5-1 and TRBJ1-1, with D possibly TRBD1 on 6 matching bases. CDR1 SGHRS and CDR2 YFSETQ come from the germline V gene. CDR3 length equals 14 residues. Trimming took 0 bases from V and 8 from J, leaving 14 bases between them. The chain's CDR3 is CASSLEARGTEAFF. The CDR3 nucleotides read TGCGCCAGCAGCTTGGAAGCCAGGGGAACCGAAGCTTTCTTT.